This TCR beta chain emerged from a study of blood T cell repertoires in COVID-19. The wider study: Samples taken during acute and convalescent COVID-19 were collected in the United States, Italy and Spain. The cDNA or gDNA used as material had been derived from T cells, B-cell-depleted T cells, or PBMCs.

There are 14 residues in the CDR3. V lost 2 bases and J 3 bases, leaving 8 bases between the germline ends. CDR1 and CDR2 (germline): ENHRY, SYGVKD. Adults between about 18 and 89 years of age took part from fewer than 30 US areas. Assay: immunoSEQ multiplex PCR; the TCRdb copy retains only in-frame clones and omits some. The sample shows some 130,000 clones, about 86% of them seen only once. The chain is built from TRBV10-3 and TRBJ1-3, with D tentatively TRBD1 (5 bases). Sequenced sample: PBMCs or T cells enriched from blood (not recorded which). The TCR comes from a woman between 50 and 59 years old who had recovered from COVID-19. This CDR3 reads CAISEKGNGNTIYF. The CDR3 coding sequence is TGTGCCATCAGTGAGAAGGGGAATGGAAACACCATATATTTT.